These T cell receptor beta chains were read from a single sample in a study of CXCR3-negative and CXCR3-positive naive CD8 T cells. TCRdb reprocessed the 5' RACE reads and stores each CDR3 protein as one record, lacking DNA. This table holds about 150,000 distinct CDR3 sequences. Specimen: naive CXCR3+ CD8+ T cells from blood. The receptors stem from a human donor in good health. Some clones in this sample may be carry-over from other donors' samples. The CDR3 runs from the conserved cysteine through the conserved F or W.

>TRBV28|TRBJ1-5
CASSRPTAPNNQPQHF
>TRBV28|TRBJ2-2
CASSRRGNTGELFF
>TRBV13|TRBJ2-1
CASSSSLAGAFYEQFF
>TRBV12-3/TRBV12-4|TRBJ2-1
CASSAIPRLADEQFF
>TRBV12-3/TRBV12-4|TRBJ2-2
CASIRGPGELFF
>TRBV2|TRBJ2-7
CASSQGQATTYEQYF
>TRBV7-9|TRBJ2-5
CASSLARGRLQETQYF
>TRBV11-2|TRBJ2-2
CASSFGTSGDTGELFF
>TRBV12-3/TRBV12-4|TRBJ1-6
CASSLALGRSDNSPLHF
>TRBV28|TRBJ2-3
CASSLRLPADTQYF
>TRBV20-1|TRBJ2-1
CSANEGGNEQFF
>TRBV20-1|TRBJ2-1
CSASGGVVYNEQFF
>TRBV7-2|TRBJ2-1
CASSLEEPRNEQFF
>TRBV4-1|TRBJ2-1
CASSYQPGGQSSYNELFF
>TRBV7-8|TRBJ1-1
CASSSGLGANTEAFF
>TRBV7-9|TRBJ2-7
CASSLGDRLTYEQYF
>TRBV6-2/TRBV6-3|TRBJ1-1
CASKEVANTEAFF
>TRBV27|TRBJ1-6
CASSLAVEGGNSPLHF
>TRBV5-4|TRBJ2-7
CASSYTGTGDYEQYF
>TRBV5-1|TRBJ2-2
CASSRVPWKGGGELFF
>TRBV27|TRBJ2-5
CASRGTPPYSVNDQETQYF
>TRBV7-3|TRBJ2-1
CASRFGSGILDEQFF
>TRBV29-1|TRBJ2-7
CSVEGVGSYEQYF
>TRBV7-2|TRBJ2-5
CASSSLGPSGETQYF
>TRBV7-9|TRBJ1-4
CASSFEGTPRSLFF
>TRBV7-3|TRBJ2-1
CASSLGSSNNEQFF
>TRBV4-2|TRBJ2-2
CASSQASLDTGELFF
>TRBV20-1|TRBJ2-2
CSARDQGGVNTGELFF
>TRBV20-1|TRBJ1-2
CSAKWQVVQGYGYTF
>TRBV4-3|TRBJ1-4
CASSQVIREDEKLFF
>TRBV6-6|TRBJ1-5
CASSYSRVPYSNQPQHF
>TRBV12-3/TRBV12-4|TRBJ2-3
CVSRGVDRGTDTQYF
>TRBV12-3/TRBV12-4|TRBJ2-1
CASSLAGNSYDEQFF
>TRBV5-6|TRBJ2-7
CASSDRTSGVYEQYF
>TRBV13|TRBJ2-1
CASSLNGGTYNEQFF
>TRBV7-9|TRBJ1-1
CASSLASILYTEAFF
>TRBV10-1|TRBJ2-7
CASCRVGQVNSYEQYF
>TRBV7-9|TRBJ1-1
CASSLAAGGTPREAFF
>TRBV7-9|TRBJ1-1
CASSASGGGNTEAFF
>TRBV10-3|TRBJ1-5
CAISEAAGTGSHQPQHF
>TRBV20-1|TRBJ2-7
CSARDKQGEYYEQYF
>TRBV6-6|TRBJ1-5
CASSYLQGALYSNQPQHF
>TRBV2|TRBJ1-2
CASPDRGDDGYTF
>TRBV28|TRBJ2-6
CASSFTDRLYSGANVLTF
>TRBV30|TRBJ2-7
CAWSEPSGGVTYEQYF
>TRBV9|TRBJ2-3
CASSAPWGGADTQYF
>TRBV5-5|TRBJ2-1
CASSVGLAAYNEQFF
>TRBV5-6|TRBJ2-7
CASSFGTYEQYF